These 4 T cell receptor beta chains came from one sample sequenced in a study of cytomegalovirus exposure and HLA in healthy donors. Here immunoSEQ multiplex PCR was the method, and the copy in TCRdb shows in-frame clones only, minus some. The data show 90,000 to 110,000 clones, with around 83% seen just once and roughly 4% held by the top ten. Source material: PBMCs. All receptors come from a young woman in good health and CMV-seropositive.

The chain is built from TRBV7-7 and TRBJ2-3; the D gene is possibly TRBD2 (6 bases). This CDR3 comprises 13 residues. Germline CDR1 SSHAT, CDR2 FNYEAQ (reference sequence). The V end lost 5 bases, the J end lost 11 bases, and 17 bases lay between the germline ends. CDR3 region: CASSQKTAGMQYF. The CDR3 DNA reads TGTGCCAGCAGCCAGAAAACTGCGGGAATGCAGTATTTT.

This clone appeared once. This chain links TRBV9 with TRBJ1-4; D call uncertain. Germline CDR1 reads SGDLS; CDR2 reads YYNGEE. V lost 0 bases to trimming and J lost 3 bases, with 12 bases between them. This CDR3 has 16 amino acids. The CDR3 sequence is CASSVGQAGSNEKLFF. CDR3 nucleotides: TGTGCCAGCAGCGTAGGACAAGCCGGCTCTAATGAAAAACTGTTTTTT.

The CDR3 DNA reads as TGTGCCAGCAGACAGAGTCAGGGAAACTATCAGCCCCAGCATTTT. Its translation: CASRQSQGNYQPQHF. V and J are TRBV28 and TRBJ1-5; tentative D call: TRBD1 (5 bases). V dropped 6 bases and J dropped 5 bases, with 17 bases sitting between them. The germline V gene has CDR1 MDHEN and CDR2 SYDVKM. The CDR3 spans 15 residues.

This clone was detected only once. This chain connects TRBV14 to TRBJ2-2, with D possibly matching TRBD1 (6 bases). V shed 2 bases and J shed 7 bases, with 11 bases lying between them. The CDR3 is made up of 14 amino acids. Germline loops: CDR1 SGHDN, CDR2 FVKESK. CDR3 protein: CASSQTQGYGELFF. For the CDR3, the DNA is TGTGCCAGCAGCCAAACACAGGGTTACGGGGAGCTGTTTTTT.